The sequence of this T cell receptor beta chain was determined in a study of monozygotic twins with cystic fibrosis (dated by TCRdb to the early 2020s). For context, the study as a whole: Barcoded libraries were prepared with approximately 16 PCR cycles from roughly 3 micrograms of fragmented DNA. TCR beta repertoires were compared within and between 16 monozygotic twin pairs with cystic fibrosis so that genetic influence on V and J gene usage could be assessed. Ten female and six male twin pairs, aged about 2.0 to 40 years (median approximately 9.1 years) and mostly children and adolescents, were included in the cohort. On the day of blood sampling, twins were ranked among around 1,000 cohort participants for weight-for-height and for FEVPerc (FEV1 disease centile). Data for three of the twin pairs had already been reported earlier in a different context. General findings and caveats noted by the study authors: In 13 of 16 pairs, V gene usage most closely resembled the co-twin's, and the same held for J usage in 8 of 16 pairs, a pattern suggesting genetic constraints. No association turned up between shared CDR3 numbers and age, concordance or disease severity, and the cohort was small. Significantly higher nucleotide-identical clonotype sharing was observed within monozygotic CF twin pairs than between unrelated CF individuals (P = 0.000026, Mann-Whitney). Simpson clonality was generally low (median around 0.01), suggesting a naive-dominated repertoire, with higher clonality in the most severely affected patients.

The twin pairs came from the European Cystic Fibrosis Twin and Sibling Study Cohort, a cohort that recruited patients from over 150 CF clinics across 14 European countries. Zygosity and CFTR genotype were verified in-house, with zygosity tested by multiplex PCR of nine short tandem repeat loci. Peripheral blood was taken from each twin, and clinical parameters were recorded on the day of blood sampling. Genomic DNA was isolated from peripheral blood cells with phenol/chloroform and kept in TE buffer at 4 degrees C. TCR beta CDR3 regions were amplified by multiplex PCR with the immunoSEQ immune profiling system according to the manufacturer's instructions. Sequencing was performed on an Illumina NextSeq system. In the source study's methods: The immunoSEQ Analyzer platform handled processing of the sequence data, and clonality was calculated by taking the square root of Simpson's index of productive rearrangements. Similarity in V and J usage was measured by Jensen-Shannon distance, and OLGA was used to compute CDR3 generation probabilities. Shared CDR3 sequences were searched against the immuneACCESS database (August 2020) and VDJdb (December 2020). TCRdb's version of the immuneACCESS table is confined to in-frame rearrangements and falls short of the full clone set. An unresolved V gene accounts for under half of the shortfall where checked; the remainder is of unknown origin. The V and J calls and clone size are taken from that table; D and trimming were inferred from the DNA. This sample lists approximately 14,000 clones; roughly nine tenths were detected once. The ten top clones hold about 0.69% of the sample.

On this clone: Its antigen is still unknown. No qualities accompany the bases; no much larger clone lies one base away.

V is pruned by 6 bases and J by 4 bases, leaving 6 bases of the junction without a gene match. From cysteine to phenylalanine, the CDR3 is 14 amino acids long. Here the CDR3 DNA is all that survives: 42 bases in frame from base 1. As encoded in the germline V gene, CDR1 is SNHLY while CDR2 is FYNNEI. Recombination linked TRBV2 to TRBJ1-2, with 9 middle bases fitting TRBD1. Sequencing was done on a sample of blood. This TCR was sampled from a boy aged 10-17 years with cystic fibrosis. The DNA sequence is TGTGCCAGCAGCCCCTCGGGACAGGGCTATGGCTACACCTTC. This translates into CASSPSGQGYGYTF.